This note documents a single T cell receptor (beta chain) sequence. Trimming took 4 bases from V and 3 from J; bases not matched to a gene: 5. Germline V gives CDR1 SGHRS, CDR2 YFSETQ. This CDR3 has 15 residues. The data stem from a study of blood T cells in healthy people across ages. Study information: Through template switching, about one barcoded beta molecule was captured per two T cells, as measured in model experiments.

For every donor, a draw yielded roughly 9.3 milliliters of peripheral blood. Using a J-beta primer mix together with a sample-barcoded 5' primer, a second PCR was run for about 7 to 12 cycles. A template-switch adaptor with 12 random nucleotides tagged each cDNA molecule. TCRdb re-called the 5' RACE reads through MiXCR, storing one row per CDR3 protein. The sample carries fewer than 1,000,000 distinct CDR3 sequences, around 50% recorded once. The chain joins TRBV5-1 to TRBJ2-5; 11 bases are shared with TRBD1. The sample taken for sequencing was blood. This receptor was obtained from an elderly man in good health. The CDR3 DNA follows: TGCGCCAGCAGCCCGGGACAGGGGGGTGAAGAGACCCAGTACTTC. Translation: CASSPGQGGEETQYF.